Listed here are 3 T cell receptor beta chains from one sample, sequenced in a study of T cell responses to AZD1222 COVID-19 vaccine. Some clones are missing from TCRdb's copy, which holds only in-frame ones; the method was immunoSEQ multiplex PCR. The sample yields 96,000 or so clones, roughly 90% seen once. Sequencing was performed on peripheral blood, taken on day 0 of AZD1222 vaccination. The source is an adult in good health.

The chain has TRBV27 and TRBJ2-7; a possible D gene is TRBD1 (5 bases). Germline assignment: CDR1 MNHEY and CDR2 SMNVEV (reference sequence). The CDR3 has 13 residues. Trimming left V 10 bases short and J 5 bases short, with 18 bases between. The CDR3 region has the DNA TGTGCCATAAGGGGTCCCTGGGGAAACGAGCAGTACTTC. It yields the protein CAIRGPWGNEQYF.

The chain has TRBV7-9 and TRBJ2-5; TRBD2 matches at 11 bases. V shed 3 bases and J 1 base; nucleotides not matched to a gene: 7. CDR1 is SEHNR and CDR2 is FQNEAQ in the germline V gene (reference sequence). The CDR3 is 17 amino acids. The CDR3 DNA reads as TGTGCCAGCAGCTTCCCAACCGGGACTAGCGGCCAAGAGACCCAGTACTTC. Its translation is CASSFPTGTSGQETQYF.

The chain links TRBV3-1 (or the pseudogene TRBV3-2) to TRBJ1-1; TRBD1 aligns across 7 bases. J lost 0 bases, V lost 4 bases, and 5 bases had no gene match. Germline V CDR1 and CDR2: LGHDT, YNNKEL (reference sequence). The CDR3 has 15 amino acids. The CDR3 region is CASSRGGGLNTEAFF. The CDR3 DNA reads as TGTGCCAGCAGCCGAGGAGGGGGCCTGAACACTGAAGCTTTCTTT.